Reported below is one TCR beta chain. Data came from immunoSEQ multiplex PCR; TCRdb stores just in-frame clones and leaves some out. The sample gives about 95,000 clones, around 81% of which show up once; approximately 20% is in the top ten. This record comes from a study of control samples from healthy donors and cancer patients. Trimming took 3 bases from V and 2 from J, leaving 14 bases between them. This CDR3 has 14 amino acids. Germline assignment: CDR1 DFQATT and CDR2 SNEGSKA (reference sequence). What was sequenced was blood. The TCR sequence derives from a man under 40 in good health. This chain connects TRBV20-1 to TRBJ2-7; TRBD1 is a possible D gene (5 bases). The CDR3 coding sequence is TGCAGTGCTAGTTCAACAGGCAATCCCTACGAGCAGTACTTC. Its protein product is CSASSTGNPYEQYF.